The clone carrying this T cell receptor (beta chain) was counted ten times or more. Its antigen is currently unknown. The TCRbeta library incorporated unique molecular identifiers. TCRdb recomputed calls from the PCR reads with MiXCR, one row per CDR3 protein. The repertoire holds 200,000 to 250,000 distinct CDR3 sequences, with 8.4% as singletons. This specimen belongs to a study of T-cell reconstitution after alpha-beta-depleted transplantation in children. Study outcomes and limitations: About two months after transplant, alpha-beta T cells reportedly came from several hundred expanded graft clones.

V lost 6 bases to trimming and J lost 5 bases, with 5 bases between them. The CDR3 sequence is 11 residues long. Germline CDR1 is PRHDT and CDR2 is FYEKMQ (reference sequence). Specimen: PBMCs, mostly from graft donor cells, collected 360 days after TCRalphabeta/CD19-depleted stem cell transplant. The sequence came from a male patient aged 2 to 10 who had a stem cell transplant for acute myeloid leukemia, so the T cells may come from the graft donor. This chain connects TRBV13 to TRBJ1-5; D unclear. CDR3 amino acids: CASRIYQPQHF. The CDR3 DNA reads TGTGCCAGCAGAATCTATCAGCCCCAGCATTTT.